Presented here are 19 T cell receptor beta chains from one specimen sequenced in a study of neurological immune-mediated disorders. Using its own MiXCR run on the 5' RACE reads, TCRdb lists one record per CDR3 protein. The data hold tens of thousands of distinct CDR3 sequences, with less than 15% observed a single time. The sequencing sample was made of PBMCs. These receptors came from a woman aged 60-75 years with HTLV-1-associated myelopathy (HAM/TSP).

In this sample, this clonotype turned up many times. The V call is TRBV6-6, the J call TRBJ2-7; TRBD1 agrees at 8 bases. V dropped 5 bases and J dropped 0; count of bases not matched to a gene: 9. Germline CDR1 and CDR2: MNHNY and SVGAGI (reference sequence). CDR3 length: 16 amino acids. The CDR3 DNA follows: TGTGCCAGCAGTACGACGGGGACAGGATCCTCCTACGAGCAGTACTTC. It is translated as CASSTTGTGSSYEQYF.

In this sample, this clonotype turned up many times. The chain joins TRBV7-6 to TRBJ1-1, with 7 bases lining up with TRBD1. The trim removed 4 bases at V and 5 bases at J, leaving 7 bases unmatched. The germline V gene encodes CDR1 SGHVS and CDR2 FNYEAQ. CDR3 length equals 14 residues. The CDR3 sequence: CASSSMTGTTEAFF. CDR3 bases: TGTGCCAGCAGCTCAATGACAGGGACGACTGAAGCTTTCTTT.

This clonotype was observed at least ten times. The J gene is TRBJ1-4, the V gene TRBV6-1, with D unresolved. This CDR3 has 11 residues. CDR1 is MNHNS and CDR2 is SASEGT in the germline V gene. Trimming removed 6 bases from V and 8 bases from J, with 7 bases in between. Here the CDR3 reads CASSQEEKLFF. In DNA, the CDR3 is TGTGCCAGCAGCCAAGAGGAAAAACTGTTTTTT.

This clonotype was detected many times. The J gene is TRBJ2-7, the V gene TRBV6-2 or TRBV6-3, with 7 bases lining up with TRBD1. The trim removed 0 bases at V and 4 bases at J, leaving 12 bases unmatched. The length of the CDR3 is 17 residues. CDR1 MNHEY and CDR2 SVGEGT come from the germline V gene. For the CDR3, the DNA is TGTGCCAGCAGTTACTCGTCCCAACAGGGGTTCAGGTACGAGCAGTACTTC. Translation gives CASSYSSQQGFRYEQYF.

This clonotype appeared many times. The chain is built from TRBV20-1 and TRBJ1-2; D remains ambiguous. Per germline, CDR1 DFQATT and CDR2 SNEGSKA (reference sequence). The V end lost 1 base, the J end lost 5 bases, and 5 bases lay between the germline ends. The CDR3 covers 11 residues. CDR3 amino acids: CSARGPYGYTF. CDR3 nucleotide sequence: TGCAGTGCTAGAGGGCCATATGGCTACACCTTC.

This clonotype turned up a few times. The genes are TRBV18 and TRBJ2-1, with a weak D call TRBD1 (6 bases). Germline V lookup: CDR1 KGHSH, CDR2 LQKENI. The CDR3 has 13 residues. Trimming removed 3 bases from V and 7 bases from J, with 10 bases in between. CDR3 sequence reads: CASSPLQGNEQFF. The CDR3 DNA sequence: TGTGCCAGCTCACCCCTCCAGGGGAATGAGCAGTTCTTC.

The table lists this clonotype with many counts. The CDR3 DNA reads TGTGCCAGCAGCTTAGGCAGCTTGAACACTGAAGCTTTCTTT. This sequence encodes CASSLGSLNTEAFF. The J gene is TRBJ1-1, the V gene TRBV7-8; D remains unclear. Germline V CDR1 and CDR2: SGHVS, FQNEAQ. Deletions cut 1 base from V and 0 bases from J, with 6 bases between. This CDR3 region has 14 residues. The full variable domain, completed using reference TRBV7-8 and TRBJ1-1, is GAGVSQSPRYKVAKRGQDVALRCDPISGHVSLFWYQQALGQGPEFLTYFQNEAQLDKSGLPSDRFFAERPEGSVSTLKIQRTQQEDSAVYLCASSLGSLNTEAFFGQGTRLTVV.

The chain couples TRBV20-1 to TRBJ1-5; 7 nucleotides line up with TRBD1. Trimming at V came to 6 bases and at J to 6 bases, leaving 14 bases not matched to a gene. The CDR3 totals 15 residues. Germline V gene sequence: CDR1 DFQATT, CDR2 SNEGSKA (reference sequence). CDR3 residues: CSARIGGQATQPQHF. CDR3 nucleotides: TGCAGTGCGAGAATCGGAGGACAGGCAACTCAGCCCCAGCATTTT.

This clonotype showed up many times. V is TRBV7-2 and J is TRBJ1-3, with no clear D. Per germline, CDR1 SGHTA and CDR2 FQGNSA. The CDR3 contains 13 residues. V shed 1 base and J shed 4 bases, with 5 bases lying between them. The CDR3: CASSLVLGNTIYF. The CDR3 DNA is TGTGCCAGCAGCTTAGTGCTGGGAAACACCATATATTTT.

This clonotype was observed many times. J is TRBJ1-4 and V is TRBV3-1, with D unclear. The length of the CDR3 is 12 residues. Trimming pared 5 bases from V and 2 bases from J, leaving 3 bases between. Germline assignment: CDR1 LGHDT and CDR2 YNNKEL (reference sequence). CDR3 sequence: CASSFTNEKLFF. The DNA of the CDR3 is TGTGCCAGCAGCTTCACTAATGAAAAACTGTTTTTT.

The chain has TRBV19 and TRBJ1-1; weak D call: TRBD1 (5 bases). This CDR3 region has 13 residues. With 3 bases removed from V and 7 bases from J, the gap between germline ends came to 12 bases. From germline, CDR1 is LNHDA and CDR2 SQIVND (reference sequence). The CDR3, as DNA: TGTGCCAGTAGTATGGGCAGGGCACTTGAAGCTTTCTTT. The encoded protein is CASSMGRALEAFF.

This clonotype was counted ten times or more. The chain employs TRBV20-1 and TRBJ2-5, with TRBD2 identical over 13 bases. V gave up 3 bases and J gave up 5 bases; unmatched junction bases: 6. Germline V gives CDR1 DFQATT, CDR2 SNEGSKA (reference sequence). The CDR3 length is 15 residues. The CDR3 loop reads CSASGLAGVRETQYF. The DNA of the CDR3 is TGCAGTGCTAGTGGACTAGCGGGAGTTAGGGAGACCCAGTACTTC.

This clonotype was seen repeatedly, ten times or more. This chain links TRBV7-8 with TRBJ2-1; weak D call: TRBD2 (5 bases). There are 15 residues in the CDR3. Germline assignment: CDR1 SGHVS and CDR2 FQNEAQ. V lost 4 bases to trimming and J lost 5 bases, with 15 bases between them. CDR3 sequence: CASSSGWTGHNEQFF. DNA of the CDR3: TGTGCCAGCAGCTCCGGATGGACTGGGCACAATGAGCAGTTCTTC.

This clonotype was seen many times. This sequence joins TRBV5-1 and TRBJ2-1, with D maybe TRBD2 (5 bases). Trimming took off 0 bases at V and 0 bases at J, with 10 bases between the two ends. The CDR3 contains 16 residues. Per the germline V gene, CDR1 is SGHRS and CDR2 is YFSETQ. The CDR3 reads CASSLAAGSSYNEQFF. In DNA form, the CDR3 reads TGCGCCAGCAGCTTGGCGGCGGGCAGCTCCTACAATGAGCAGTTCTTC.

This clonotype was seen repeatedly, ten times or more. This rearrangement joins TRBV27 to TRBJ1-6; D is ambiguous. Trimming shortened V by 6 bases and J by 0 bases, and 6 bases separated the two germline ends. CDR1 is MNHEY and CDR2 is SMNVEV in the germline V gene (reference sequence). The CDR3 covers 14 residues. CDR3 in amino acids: CASRWSSYNSPLHF. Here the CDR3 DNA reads TGTGCCAGCAGGTGGAGCTCCTATAATTCACCCCTCCACTTT.

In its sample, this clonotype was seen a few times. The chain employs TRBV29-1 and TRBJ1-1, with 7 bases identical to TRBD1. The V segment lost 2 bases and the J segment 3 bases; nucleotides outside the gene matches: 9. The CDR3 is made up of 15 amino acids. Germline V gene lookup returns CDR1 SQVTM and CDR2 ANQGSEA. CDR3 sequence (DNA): TGCAGCGTTGAATCGGCAGGGGGTGGGTACACTGAAGCTTTCTTT. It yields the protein CSVESAGGGYTEAFF.

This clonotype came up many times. The CDR3 DNA sequence: TGCAGTGCTAGAGATTACCCTAGCACAGATACGCAGTATTTT. Translating it yields CSARDYPSTDTQYF. V gene TRBV20-1 combines with J gene TRBJ2-3; D is unclear. There are 14 residues in the CDR3. CDR1 is DFQATT and CDR2 is SNEGSKA in the germline V gene (reference sequence). Deletions cut 0 bases from V and 0 bases from J, with 7 bases between.

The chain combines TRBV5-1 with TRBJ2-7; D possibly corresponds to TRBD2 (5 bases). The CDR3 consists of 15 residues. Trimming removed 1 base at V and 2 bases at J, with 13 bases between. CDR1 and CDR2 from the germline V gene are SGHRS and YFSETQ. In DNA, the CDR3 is TGCGCCAGCAGCTTGTGTGCTAGCACAACCTACGAGCAGTACTTC. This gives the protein CASSLCASTTYEQYF. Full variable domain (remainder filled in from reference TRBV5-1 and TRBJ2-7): KAGVTQTPRYLIKTRGQQVTLSCSPISGHRSVSWYQQTPGQGLQFLFEYFSETQRNKGNFPGRFSGRQFSNSRSEMNVSTLELGDSALYLCASSLCASTTYEQYFGPGTRLTVT.

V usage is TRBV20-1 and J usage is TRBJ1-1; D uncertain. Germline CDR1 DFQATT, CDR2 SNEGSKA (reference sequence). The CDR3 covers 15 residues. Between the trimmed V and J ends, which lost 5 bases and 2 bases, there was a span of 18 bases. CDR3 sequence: CSAGPTNQLNTEAFF. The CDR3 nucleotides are TGCAGTGCTGGTCCGACGAACCAGCTAAACACTGAAGCTTTCTTT.